This T cell receptor (beta chain) was recovered during a study of PD-L1 blockade in urothelial cancer. Across the whole study: In terms of prior chemotherapy, patients had received 0 to 3 regimens.

Assay: immunoSEQ multiplex PCR; the TCRdb copy retains only in-frame clones and omits some. Seen here are 120,000 or so clones, more than 75% observed once, and the top ten hold 2.4%. Described time point: peripheral blood 6 weeks after treatment start. The receptor was derived from a man aged 45 to 65 with urothelial cancer. The sequences come from PBMCs, collected around atezolizumab (anti-PD-L1) treatment.

The CDR3: CASRGSVTANYGYTF. The DNA for the CDR3 is TGTGCCAGCAGAGGGAGTGTAACAGCTAACTATGGCTACACCTTC. V gene TRBV6-1 combines with J gene TRBJ1-2; D gene ambiguous. This CDR3 is built from 15 residues. CDR1 and CDR2 from the germline V gene are MNHNS and SASEGT. V gave up 6 bases and J gave up 0 bases, with 14 bases separating them.